A selection of T cell receptor beta chains follows, all from one sample in a study of graft-versus-host responses after intestinal transplantation. The repertoire was sequenced with immunoSEQ multiplex PCR; TCRdb's copy has only in-frame clones and lacks some. The sample gives 13,000 to 15,000 clones, around 70% of which show up once; over 7% is in the top ten. The specimen was ileum tissue, collected 16 days after intestinal transplant. The receptor set was obtained from a human patient who received an intestinal transplant, so some T cells may come from the graft donor. Both conserved end residues are trimmed from each CDR3. Each record gives: J gene, V gene, CDR3 protein.

J: TRBJ2-7
V: TRBV5-1
CDR3: ASSLAGLAGLYEQY

J: TRBJ1-1
V: TRBV27
CDR3: ASSPSNLNTEAF

J: TRBJ2-5
V: TRBV2
CDR3: ASSDGRTHQETQY

J: TRBJ1-5
V: TRBV18
CDR3: ASSPLGVNQPQH

J: TRBJ2-7
V: TRBV5-6
CDR3: ASSLSFRRYDSYEQY

J: TRBJ2-1
V: TRBV5-1
CDR3: ASSPGTGGFNEQF

J: TRBJ2-1
V: TRBV5-1
CDR3: ASSLPGLAYNEQF

J: TRBJ1-5
V: TRBV28
CDR3: ASSYTGVIQPQH

J: TRBJ2-1
V: TRBV4-2
CDR3: ASSQNRLAGGGEQF

J: TRBJ2-7
V: TRBV6-1
CDR3: ASSPKGSIYEQY

J: TRBJ1-1
V: TRBV28
CDR3: ASSPPGLQAF

J: TRBJ2-2
V: TRBV13
CDR3: ASARGTGGTGELF

J: TRBJ2-1
V: TRBV27
CDR3: ASSLFGQGNEQF

J: TRBJ1-3
V: TRBV7-9
CDR3: ASSWTGGAGNTIY

J: TRBJ1-5
V: TRBV30
CDR3: ASREGGQPQH

J: TRBJ1-6
V: TRBV19
CDR3: ASTLRDRYNSPLH

J: TRBJ1-3
V: TRBV4-3
CDR3: ASSQDFPGEGLGNTIY

J: TRBJ2-7
V: TRBV15
CDR3: ATSRGTGDSYEQY

J: TRBJ1-2
V: TRBV7-8
CDR3: ASSADRVPNYGYT